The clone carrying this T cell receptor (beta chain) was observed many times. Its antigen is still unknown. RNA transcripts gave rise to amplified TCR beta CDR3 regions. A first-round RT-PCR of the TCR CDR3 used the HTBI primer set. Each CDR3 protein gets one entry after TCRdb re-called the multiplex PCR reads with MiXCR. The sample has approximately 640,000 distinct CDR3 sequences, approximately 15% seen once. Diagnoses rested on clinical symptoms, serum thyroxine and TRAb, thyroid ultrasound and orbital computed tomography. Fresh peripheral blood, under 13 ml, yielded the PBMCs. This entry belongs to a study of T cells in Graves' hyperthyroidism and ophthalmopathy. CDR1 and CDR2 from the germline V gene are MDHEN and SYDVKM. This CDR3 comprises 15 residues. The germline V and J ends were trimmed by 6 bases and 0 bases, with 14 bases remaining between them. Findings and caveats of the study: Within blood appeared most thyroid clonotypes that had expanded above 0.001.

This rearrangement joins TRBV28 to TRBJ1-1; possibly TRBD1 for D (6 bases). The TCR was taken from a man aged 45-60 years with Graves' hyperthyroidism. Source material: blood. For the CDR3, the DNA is TGTGCCAGCAGCCGAGGTTACAGGGTGAACACTGAAGCTTTCTTT. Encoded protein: CASSRGYRVNTEAFF.